Below are 20 T cell receptor beta chains sequenced from a single sample in a study of cytomegalovirus exposure and HLA in healthy donors. PCR employed 60 Vbeta and 13 Jbeta primers. The repertoire was sequenced with immunoSEQ multiplex PCR; TCRdb's copy has only in-frame clones and lacks some. The table shows more than 110,000 clones, with less than 80% occurring only once. Sequencing used PBMCs. Every receptor here comes from a woman between 50 and 59 years old in good health and CMV-seropositive.

This chain uses TRBV10-3 with TRBJ2-3; possibly TRBD2 for D (6 bases). V was cut by 4 bases and J by 1 base, with 12 bases left in between. CDR1 and CDR2 from the germline V gene are ENHRY and SYGVKD. The CDR3 has 15 amino acids. The CDR3 loop reads CAISARDLGTDTQYF. For the CDR3, the DNA is TGTGCCATCAGTGCCCGGGACTTGGGCACAGATACGCAGTATTTT.

The DNA for the CDR3 is TGTGCCAGCAGACCCGCTGGGCGGGGGGCAGATACGCAGTATTTT. Encoded protein: CASRPAGRGADTQYF. The rearrangement uses TRBV28 and TRBJ2-3; 8 bases agree with TRBD2. Germline trimming cut 6 bases from V and 4 bases from J; bases unmatched to any gene: 9. This CDR3 comprises 15 residues. CDR1 and CDR2 (germline): MDHEN, SYDVKM.

The rearrangement links TRBV6-1 to TRBJ1-1; the D is unclear. The CDR3 length is 15 residues. V was clipped by 6 bases and J by 0 bases, with 14 bases between them. From germline, CDR1 is MNHNS and CDR2 SASEGT. The CDR3 protein is CASSPPGILNTEAFF. The CDR3 DNA sequence: TGTGCCAGCAGCCCCCCGGGGATCTTGAACACTGAAGCTTTCTTT.

This clone was seen a handful of times. The chain combines TRBV28 with TRBJ1-4; the D is unclear. Trimming took 3 bases from V and 11 from J, leaving 7 bases between them. The CDR3 sequence is 11 residues long. Germline V gene data show CDR1 as MDHEN and CDR2 as SYDVKM. CDR3 nucleotide sequence: TGTGCCAGCAGTTTTAGGGAGAAACTGTTTTTT. Protein product: CASSFREKLFF.

The chain uses TRBV27 and TRBJ1-2, with a tentative D call TRBD1 (5 bases). The CDR3 sequence is 16 residues long. CDR1 MNHEY and CDR2 SMNVEV come from the germline V gene (reference sequence). V was cut by 5 bases and J by 6 bases, with 22 bases left in between. CDR3 DNA: TGTGCCAGCAGTAACAGGTCCCCCGCGGCCACGGATGGCTACACCTTC. Translation: CASSNRSPAATDGYTF.

This clone was seen a single time. This chain links TRBV7-8 with TRBJ2-5; TRBD2 aligns across 11 bases. Germline assignment: CDR1 SGHVS and CDR2 FQNEAQ. The ends lost 6 bases at V and 2 bases at J; junction bases unmatched: 5. CDR3 size: 15 residues. As DNA, the CDR3 is TGTGCCAGCAGAGCGACTAGCGGGGATCAAGAGACCCAGTACTTC. It codes for CASRATSGDQETQYF.

V is TRBV28 and J is TRBJ2-1, with 11 bases lining up with TRBD2. V gave up 5 bases and J gave up 4 bases; unmatched junction bases: 7. Germline V CDR1 and CDR2: MDHEN, SYDVKM. The CDR3 sequence is 16 residues long. CDR3 sequence (DNA): TGTGCCAGCAGTCCATCTAGCGGGGGGCTGTACAATGAGCAGTTCTTC. It translates to CASSPSSGGLYNEQFF.

This chain uses TRBV28 with TRBJ2-6; D is unresolved. V was trimmed by 3 bases and J by 1 base, leaving 7 bases between them. Germline values: CDR1 MDHEN, CDR2 SYDVKM. The CDR3 runs to 15 residues. CDR3 in DNA: TGTGCCAGCAGTTTCTCCAGTTCTGGGGCCAACGTCCTGACTTTC. Protein: CASSFSSSGANVLTF.

The genes are TRBV7-3 and TRBJ2-5, with 10 bases aligning to TRBD2. Germline V gene sequence: CDR1 SGHTA, CDR2 FQGTGA. V was clipped by 5 bases and J by 5 bases; unmatched bases: 8. The CDR3 runs to 15 residues. The CDR3 loop is CASSPGLASGETQYF. Here the CDR3 DNA reads TGTGCCAGCAGCCCGGGACTAGCGAGCGGGGAGACCCAGTACTTC.

The chain employs TRBV4-2 and TRBJ1-6; tentative D call: TRBD1 (6 bases). The CDR3 covers 18 residues. Germline V gene sequence: CDR1 LGHNA, CDR2 YNFKEQ. V was shortened by 0 bases and J by 14 bases, with 26 bases between the two germline ends. CDR3 DNA: TGTGCCAGCAGCCAAGAGGCCACGGGGGGCGGTCTCTTCTCGACCCTCCACTTT. Its protein product is CASSQEATGGGLFSTLHF.

The gene calls are TRBV9 and TRBJ2-1; 8 bases are a match to TRBD2. V gave up 2 bases and J gave up 3 bases; unmatched junction bases: 7. Germline lookup yields CDR1 SGDLS and CDR2 YYNGEE. The CDR3 has 16 residues. Here the CDR3 reads CASSVGGAPDYNEQFF. CDR3 sequence (DNA): TGTGCCAGCAGCGTCGGGGGGGCCCCTGACTACAATGAGCAGTTCTTC.

This clone was recorded a few times. The gene calls are TRBV28 and TRBJ2-7; 9 bases map to TRBD1. After removal of 7 bases from V and 3 bases from J, the junction contained 7 bases not matched to a gene. CDR3 length: 14 amino acids. Germline V lookup: CDR1 MDHEN, CDR2 SYDVKM. The CDR3 reads CASTRDREGYEQYF. CDR3 nucleotide sequence: TGTGCCAGCACCCGGGACAGGGAGGGCTACGAGCAGTACTTC.

This clone was detected once. The chain joins TRBV10-3 to TRBJ2-7; 10 nucleotides line up with TRBD2. V trimming: 1 base; J trimming: 4 bases; junction bases outside the gene matches: 7. The CDR3 is 16 amino acids. Germline CDR1 reads ENHRY; CDR2 reads SYGVKD. In nucleotides, the CDR3 is TGTGCCATCAGTGAGTTTGGGAGTAGCGGGGGGTACGAGCAGTACTTC. This codes for CAISEFGSSGGYEQYF.

The V gene is TRBV5-1, the J gene TRBJ2-2, with 8 bases identical to TRBD1. V lost 3 bases to trimming and J lost 1 base; unmatched junction nucleotides: 5. The CDR3 is made up of 16 amino acids. Germline loops: CDR1 SGHRS, CDR2 YFSETQ. CDR3: CASSSWTGRNTGELFF. The CDR3 DNA sequence: TGCGCCAGCAGCTCCTGGACAGGGAGGAACACCGGGGAGCTGTTTTTT.

This chain connects TRBV28 to TRBJ2-2; TRBD1 might be the D (5 bases). V was trimmed by 3 bases and J by 11 bases, leaving 7 bases between them. The CDR3 loop spans 11 amino acids. Germline loops: CDR1 MDHEN, CDR2 SYDVKM. In nucleotides, the CDR3 is TGTGCCAGCAGTTTCAGGGCTGAGCTGTTTTTT. It is translated as CASSFRAELFF.

The chain is built from TRBV7-8 and TRBJ1-6, with D possibly matching TRBD1 (6 bases). The CDR3 is made up of 15 amino acids. Germline CDR1 SGHVS, CDR2 FQNEAQ. V lost 4 bases to trimming and J lost 10 bases, with 17 bases between them. The CDR3 protein is CASSYLVTGNSPLHF. CDR3 bases: TGTGCCAGCAGCTACCTCGTAACAGGGAACTCACCCCTCCACTTT.

This clone was picked up a small number of times. This chain links TRBV30 with TRBJ2-1; 9 positions agree with TRBD1. The CDR3 extends over 14 amino acids. Unmatched junction bases numbered 13, after V lost 7 bases and J lost 9 bases. Germline loops: CDR1 GTSNPN, CDR2 SVGIG (reference sequence). In DNA, the CDR3 is TGTGCCTTCGGACAGGGGAGTCTTAGAGGTGAGCAGTTCTTC. Translation gives CAFGQGSLRGEQFF.

V is TRBV7-3 and J is TRBJ2-3, with 7 bases lining up with TRBD2. CDR1 and CDR2 (germline): SGHTA, FQGTGA. V gave up 2 bases and J gave up 4 bases; unmatched junction bases: 3. The CDR3 length is 14 residues. The CDR3 DNA sequence: TGTGCCAGCAGCTTAGGGCGGGAGTCAGATACGCAGTATTTT. Translated: CASSLGRESDTQYF.

In its sample, this clone was seen a few times. The chain recombines TRBV20-1 with TRBJ2-1, with D uncertain. Trimming removed 7 bases at V and 6 bases at J, with 10 bases between. From germline, CDR1 is DFQATT and CDR2 SNEGSKA (reference sequence). The CDR3 length is 11 residues. The CDR3 region is CSGLIANEQFF. CDR3 DNA: TGCAGTGGTCTTATAGCCAATGAGCAGTTCTTC.

The chain has TRBV28 and TRBJ2-7, with TRBD1 identical over 8 bases. The CDR3 contains 13 residues. V shed 7 bases, J shed 6 bases, and the junction held 8 bases outside the gene matches. Germline V gives CDR1 MDHEN, CDR2 SYDVKM. The CDR3 DNA follows: TGTGCCAGCATGTCGGGACAGGTCACCGAGCAGTACTTC. Amino acids: CASMSGQVTEQYF.